This passage covers 13 T cell receptor beta chains from one sample sequenced in a study of cytomegalovirus exposure and HLA in healthy donors. Primers for the PCR totalled 60 Vbeta and 13 Jbeta. Data came from immunoSEQ multiplex PCR; TCRdb stores just in-frame clones and leaves some out. The table lists 150,000 to 200,000 clones, approximately 82% of them singletons. Sequenced sample: PBMCs. The receptors stem from a male donor in good health and CMV-seronegative.

This clone was counted a single time. The chain combines TRBV27 with TRBJ1-1; D call uncertain. The length of the CDR3 is 16 residues. The germline CDR1 and CDR2 sequences are MNHEY and SMNVEV (reference sequence). Trimming cost V 0 bases and J 1 base, with 12 bases left between them. The CDR3 region is CASSLSSGVQNTEAFF. CDR3 in DNA: TGTGCCAGCAGTTTATCGTCGGGAGTTCAGAACACTGAAGCTTTCTTT.

V and J are TRBV21-1 and TRBJ1-5; TRBD1, as called in the table, went unchecked against the DNA. TRBV21-1 is flagged as a pseudogene. The CDR3 is 16 amino acids. CDR3 coding DNA: TGTGCCAGCAGCAAAAAGGACAGGGGGCTAAGGCAGCCCCAGCATTTT. It specifies CASSKKDRGLRQPQHF.

The genes are TRBV4-2 and TRBJ2-5, with TRBD2 matching 11 bases. The V segment lost 0 bases and the J segment 1 base; nucleotides outside the gene matches: 1. The length of the CDR3 is 16 residues. CDR1 LGHNA and CDR2 YNFKEQ come from the germline V gene. The CDR3 DNA follows: TGTGCCAGCAGCCAAGACGGGACTAGCGGCCAAGAGACCCAGTACTTC. It yields the protein CASSQDGTSGQETQYF.

This chain links TRBV25-1 with TRBJ1-5, with D unclear. The germline gives CDR1 MGHDK, CDR2 SYGVNS. The CDR3 runs to 12 residues. V lost 3 bases and J lost 9, with 9 bases in between. This CDR3 is CASSDSTGPQHF. CDR3 sequence (DNA): TGTGCCAGCAGTGATTCCACGGGGCCCCAGCATTTT. Filled out from reference TRBV25-1 and TRBJ1-5, the complete variable domain reads EADIYQTPRYLVIGTGKKITLECSQTMGHDKMYWYQQDPGMELHLIHYSYGVNSTEKGDLSSESTVSRIRTEHFPLTLESARPSHTSQYLCASSDSTGPQHFGDGTRLSIL.

The CDR3 protein is CASSLGLAGVEQYF. CDR3 DNA: TGTGCCAGCAGCTTAGGGCTAGCGGGGGTCGAGCAGTACTTC. The chain carries TRBV7-2 and TRBJ2-7; 10 bases are a match to TRBD2. Per the germline V gene, CDR1 is SGHTA and CDR2 is FQGNSA. V lost 1 base, J lost 6 bases, and 3 bases stayed unmatched. The CDR3 sequence is 14 residues long.

The rearrangement uses TRBV27 and TRBJ2-7; tentatively, D is TRBD2 (6 bases). Trimming shortened V by 3 bases and J by 3 bases, and 15 bases separated the two germline ends. Per the germline V gene, CDR1 is MNHEY and CDR2 is SMNVEV (reference sequence). The CDR3 consists of 15 residues. Written as DNA, the CDR3 is TGTGCCAGCAGTTTGGGGGGATTGGAGGGCTACGAGCAGTACTTC. Amino acid sequence: CASSLGGLEGYEQYF.

This chain connects TRBV19 to TRBJ1-4, with D unresolved. The CDR3 loop spans 15 amino acids. Germline loops: CDR1 LNHDA, CDR2 SQIVND (reference sequence). V lost 5 bases and J lost 4, with 14 bases in between. The CDR3 here is CASSGPREVNEKLFF. CDR3 nucleotide sequence: TGTGCCAGTAGTGGACCCCGGGAGGTTAATGAAAAACTGTTTTTT.

This clone was counted a single time. This sequence joins TRBV14 and TRBJ2-5, with TRBD2 matching 15 bases. V lost 3 bases, J lost 5 bases, and 7 bases stayed unmatched. The CDR3 spans 17 residues. Germline-derived CDR1 and CDR2 are SGHDN and FVKESK. CDR3 residues: CASSHWTSGRVQETQYF. In nucleotides, the CDR3 is TGTGCCAGCAGCCATTGGACTAGCGGGAGGGTGCAGGAGACCCAGTACTTC.

This chain uses TRBV19 with TRBJ2-6; TRBD1 might be the D (6 bases). V lost 6 bases and J 4 bases, leaving 16 bases between the germline ends. Germline V gene data show CDR1 as LNHDA and CDR2 as SQIVND (reference sequence). This CDR3 is built from 16 residues. As DNA, the CDR3 is TGTGCCAGTAGCCGAAACCAGGGGTCCGGGGCCAACGTCCTGACTTTC. Translation: CASSRNQGSGANVLTF.

This clone was counted a single time. The chain recombines TRBV18 with TRBJ1-5; maybe TRBD1 (6 bases). In germline, CDR1 is KGHSH, CDR2 LQKENI. Trimming took off 5 bases at V and 5 bases at J, with 25 bases between the two ends. The CDR3 has 18 amino acids. CDR3 DNA sequence: TGTGCCAGCTCATCACGGACAGCCTACTTGGGGCAGTATCAGCCCCAGCATTTT. Residues: CASSSRTAYLGQYQPQHF.

V and J are TRBV6-5 and TRBJ1-1, with 9 bases matching TRBD1. Trimming cost V 8 bases and J 4 bases; bases outside gene matches: 8. This CDR3 contains 14 residues. Germline V gene lookup returns CDR1 MNHEY and CDR2 SVGAGI. The DNA for the CDR3 is TGTGCCAGCCAACGGGACAGGGATATCACTGAAGCTTTCTTT. Translation gives CASQRDRDITEAFF.

V usage is TRBV11-3 and J usage is TRBJ1-1, with a weak D call TRBD1 (5 bases). The germline V gene encodes CDR1 SGHNT and CDR2 YENEEA. V shed 4 bases and J shed 4 bases, with 10 bases lying between them. The CDR3 covers 13 residues. DNA of the CDR3: TGTGCCAGCAGCTACCAGGGTGCCACTGAAGCTTTCTTT. Translation gives CASSYQGATEAFF.

This sequence joins TRBV7-9 and TRBJ1-5, with 8 bases identical to TRBD1. Germline CDR1 reads SEHNR; CDR2 reads FQNEAQ (reference sequence). V shed 3 bases and J 3 bases; nucleotides not matched to a gene: 7. This CDR3 is built from 16 residues. The chain's CDR3 is CASSFGQGRANQPQHF. DNA of the CDR3: TGTGCCAGCAGCTTCGGACAGGGTAGGGCCAATCAGCCCCAGCATTTT.